This T cell receptor (beta chain) emerged from a study of breast tumors, draining lymph nodes, adjacent tissues. Many counts were recorded for this clonotype. The CDR3 contains 13 residues. V shed 1 base and J 7 bases; nucleotides not matched to a gene: 4. Germline loops: CDR1 SGHRS, CDR2 YFSETQ. Breast cancer patients provided tissue from their axillary draining lymph nodes. TCRdb reanalysed the multiplex PCR reads using MiXCR and keeps one entry per CDR3 protein. The table has approximately 180,000 distinct CDR3 sequences, around 35% seen once. The sample comprised axillary lymph node tissue. The clonotype was recovered from a female donor with breast cancer. Some clones in this sample may be carry-over from other donors' samples. The genes are TRBV5-1 and TRBJ1-2; 7 bases align to TRBD1. CDR3 coding DNA: TGCGCCAGCAGCTTGACAGGGGAGCTTGGCTACACCTTC. Its translation: CASSLTGELGYTF. Drawing the rest from reference TRBV5-1 and TRBJ1-2, the complete variable domain is KAGVTQTPRYLIKTRGQQVTLSCSPISGHRSVSWYQQTPGQGLQFLFEYFSETQRNKGNFPGRFSGRQFSNSRSEMNVSTLELGDSALYLCASSLTGELGYTFGSGTRLTVV.